The clone carrying this TCR beta chain appeared a single time. What it binds is not known. This entry comes from a study of T cell responses to AZD1222 COVID-19 vaccine. Findings and caveats of the study: No repertoire was sampled before or during the peak T cell response, only after it.

Data came from immunoSEQ multiplex PCR; TCRdb stores just in-frame clones and leaves some out. The profile shows nearly 200,000 clones, over 85% of them singletons. V dropped 2 bases and J dropped 1 base, with 13 bases sitting between them. This CDR3 has 16 residues. Germline values: CDR1 LNHDA, CDR2 SQIVND (reference sequence). The source is an adult who received the AZD1222 COVID-19 vaccine. This chain links TRBV19 with TRBJ2-3, with D hard to call. The sequenced sample was peripheral blood, obtained 28 days after the second AZD1222 dose. This chain's CDR3 is CASSISPQPGTDTQYF. In DNA, the CDR3 is TGTGCCAGTAGTATATCCCCCCAACCGGGCACAGATACGCAGTATTTT.